This TCR beta chain was captured in a study of blood T cell repertoires in COVID-19. Turning to the study itself: Collection of acute and convalescent COVID-19 samples took place in the United States, Italy and Spain. PBMCs, B-cell-depleted T cells, or T cells provided the cDNA or gDNA that made up the material.

How the authors handled the data: Estimation of nucleated cell counts relied on the amplification of reference gene primers. The assay was immunoSEQ multiplex PCR, and TCRdb's table has in-frame clones only and misses some. V and J calls and clone size come straight from that table; D and trimming were deduced from the DNA. The table lists about 140,000 clones, around 82% of them singletons, with approximately 4% in the top ten. This clone has a handful of counts. No DNA is shown, since the ends of the CDR3 on it are uncertain; the CDR3 is the one TCRdb lists. The CDR3 is 15 residues long, counting both termini.

The sequence derives from a woman aged 60-75 years with acute or convalescent COVID-19. The genes are TRBV21-1 and TRBJ1-2; the table gives TRBD1 as D, unverified against the DNA. TRBV21-1 corresponds to a pseudogene. The sample comprised peripheral blood. CDR3 loop: CASSKVGQGNYGYTF.